The present T cell receptor (beta chain) was sequenced within a study of prognosis after radiotherapy for stage I lung cancer (dated by TCRdb to about 2021). As for the study more broadly: About 20 stage I NSCLC patients were enrolled in Nanjing, China, between 2018 and early 2019. Some 14 of the patients presented with newly diagnosed primary stage I lung tumors; a few had oligometastatic NSCLC following surgical resection of the primary tumor. All patients were considered medically inoperable, owing to comorbidities in some 11 and refusal of surgery in several. Ages in the cohort of about a dozen men and five to seven women ranged from about 50 to 84 years, with a median of 74. Squamous cell carcinoma histology was identified in more than five patients, and adenocarcinoma histology was identified in under 15 patients. Image-guided IMRT or VMAT was used to deliver SBRT in 3 to 5 fractions at a biologically effective dose of at least 100 Gy. No patient received concurrent therapy alongside SBRT. After SBRT, distant metastases developed in about 20% of the 19 patients at a median of 7 months, while the remaining 15 patients had no significant progression. Peripheral blood TCR beta repertoires were profiled in stage I NSCLC patients before and after stereotactic body radiotherapy, and the repertoires were related to distant failure. The study took one blood sample before SBRT and one after SBRT from each of around 19 patients and sequenced all 40 or so samples. Results the study describes overall, beyond this receptor: No adjustment for multiple comparisons was applied to any of the reported P values. Limitations of the study included a small cohort and short follow-up, and the study findings need independent validation. TRBV and TRBJ usage frequencies reportedly varied with metastasis status, involving two V genes at baseline and some ten V and two J genes after SBRT. No determination of tumor specificity was made for expanded TCR clones. Post-SBRT Shannon entropy and its change from baseline were lower in patients who developed distant metastases; baseline Shannon entropy was not associated with metastases. After SBRT, the number of unique TCR clones decreased (median roughly 9,500 before versus 6,861 after; Wilcoxon paired P=0.011).

Clipping removes 4 bases from V and 2 bases from J, with 11 as the unmatched junction base count. From the cysteine through the phenylalanine, the CDR3 covers 16 amino acids. CDR3 DNA is the only sequence kept; it has 48 bases, read in frame from the first base. Sequences MDHEN (CDR1) and SYDVKM (CDR2) are obtained from the germline V gene. This clonotype was seen repeatedly, ten times or more. Its specific antigen is unknown. No quality values exist for individual bases; no much larger clone is one base distant. Two rounds of multiplex PCR were performed to amplify the TCR beta CDR3 region from genomic DNA. The first PCR round used primers specific to each TRBV and TRBJ gene, with sequences filed in Chinese patent CN105087789A. Universal primers were used in the second round of PCR. The Roche High Pure PCR Template Preparation Kit was used to extract genomic DNA from the frozen PBMCs. An Illumina HiSeq 3000 was used to sequence the libraries paired-end with 151 bp reads. The original pipeline was this. CutAdapt was used to remove raw reads lacking the multiplex PCR primer sequences. PEAR was used to merge high-quality paired reads into contigs. MiXCR assigned TRB V, D and J gene segments to each contig by aligning to reference sequences. CDR3 sequences were clustered by base quality and sequence similarity to remove sequencing errors. Shannon entropy, normalized by the natural log of the productive TCR sequence number, served as the measure of diversity. Clonality was defined as one minus Shannon entropy divided by the natural log of the number of unique clonotypes. The Youden index of ROC curves was used to select progression-free survival cut-offs for repertoire metrics, and analyses were performed in R 3.5.3. The raw public data were reprocessed by TCRdb itself: fastp quality trimming at Q25, MiXCR clonotype calling, in-frame beta chains only. Rows are combined by CDR3 protein, so each entry shows the most common genes and DNA. These V and J calls rely on TCRdb rather than the paper's analysis. For this sample the table gives about 14,000 distinct CDR3 sequences, of which roughly 29% were detected only once. The ten biggest clones cover 28% of the sample.

No patient had a history of other malignancies or prior chemotherapy or radiotherapy, and all had node-negative disease on CT and PET/CT. At each of two time points, roughly 5.7 milliliters of peripheral venous blood were collected into EDTA tubes. PBMCs were isolated by Ficoll-Paque Plus density-gradient centrifugation. Samples were stored at -80°C immediately after collection until analysis. This sequence was found in a donor over 45 with non-small cell lung cancer. Recombination linked TRBV28 to TRBJ2-7, with 7 central nucleotides matching TRBD2. Here the sequenced sample was PBMCs, taken before or after stereotactic body radiation therapy (not recorded which). The nucleotides read TGTGCCAGCAGTTATCGGCGGGGGTTAGGGACCTACGAGCAGTACTTC. Translated, this gives CASSYRRGLGTYEQYF.